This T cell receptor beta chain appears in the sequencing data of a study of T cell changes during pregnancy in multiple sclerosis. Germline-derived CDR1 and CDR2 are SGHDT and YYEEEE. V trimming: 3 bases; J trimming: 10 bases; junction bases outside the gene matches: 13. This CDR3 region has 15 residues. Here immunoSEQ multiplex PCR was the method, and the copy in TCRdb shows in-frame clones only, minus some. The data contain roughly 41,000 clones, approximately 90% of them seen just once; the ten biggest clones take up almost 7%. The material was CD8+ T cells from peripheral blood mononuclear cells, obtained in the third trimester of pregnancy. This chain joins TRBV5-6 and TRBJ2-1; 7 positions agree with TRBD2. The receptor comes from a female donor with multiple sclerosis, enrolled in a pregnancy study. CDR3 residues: CASSYRLAGPEEQFF. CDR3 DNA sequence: TGTGCCAGCAGCTACCGACTAGCTGGTCCCGAGGAGCAGTTCTTC. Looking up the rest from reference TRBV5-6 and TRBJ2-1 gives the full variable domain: DAGVTQSPTHLIKTRGQQVTLRCSPKSGHDTVSWYQQALGQGPQFIFQYYEEEERQRGNFPDRFSGHQFPNYSSELNVNALLLGDSALYLCASSYRLAGPEEQFFGPGTRLTVL.